The entry below describes one T cell receptor beta chain. Its cognate antigen is unknown. This entry is derived from a study of T cell repertoires in cytomegalovirus infection. Overall study: HLA-C-restricted CMV epitopes, recently identified, and well-studied HLA-B-restricted ones were used by the study. Indications of both CMV infection and matching HLA type were provided by public TCR beta signatures. Whole-study results and caveats: CMV-specific HLA-C-restricted TCR beta clonotypes dominated the ex vivo response. Adding up the frequency of public TCR beta families identified people who carried CMV plus the relevant HLA.

From the reads, TCRdb called clonotypes with MiXCR, one entry per CDR3 protein. The sample yields a few hundred thousand distinct CDR3 sequences, around 40% seen once. This TCR was sampled from a human donor in good health (CMV status not recorded). Some clones in this sample may be carry-over from other donors' samples. The sample here was cultured PBMCs, taken from culture after CMV antigen stimulation.

This CDR3 is CASSSTGRYSGNTIYF. The DNA of the CDR3 is TGTGCCAGCAGTTCGACAGGTCGCTACTCTGGAAACACCATATATTTT. The rearrangement joins TRBV12-3 or TRBV12-4 to TRBJ1-3, with D possibly being TRBD1 (6 bases). The CDR3 has 16 amino acids. The V end lost 4 bases, the J end lost 0 bases, and 13 bases lay between the germline ends.